Below, one T cell receptor beta chain is given with its context. These data originate in a study of OX40 agonist ivuxolimab in advanced cancers. Whole-study context: Given to patients was ivuxolimab, an agonistic anti-OX40 (CD134) antibody. Treatment received earlier with anti-PD-1, anti-PD-L1 or anti-CTLA-4 agents was allowed, and roughly 40% had some.

In germline, CDR1 is MNHEY, CDR2 SMNVEV (reference sequence). V was pared by 8 bases and J by 2 bases, with 20 bases between. The CDR3 consists of 16 residues. The protocol was immunoSEQ multiplex PCR, while the TCRdb copy is restricted to in-frame clones and leaves out a portion. The table records tens of thousands of clones, 70% to 90% of them present only once. This TCR was recovered from an adult with an advanced solid tumor such as melanoma, head and neck, liver or kidney cancer. The sequencing used CD4+ or CD8+ T cells sorted from blood, collected in a trial of the OX40 agonist ivuxolimab. This chain connects TRBV27 to TRBJ2-3; D gene ambiguous. CDR3 protein: CASAVPRPGFTDTQYF. The CDR3 DNA reads as TGTGCCAGCGCCGTTCCTAGACCTGGCTTCACAGATACGCAGTATTTT.